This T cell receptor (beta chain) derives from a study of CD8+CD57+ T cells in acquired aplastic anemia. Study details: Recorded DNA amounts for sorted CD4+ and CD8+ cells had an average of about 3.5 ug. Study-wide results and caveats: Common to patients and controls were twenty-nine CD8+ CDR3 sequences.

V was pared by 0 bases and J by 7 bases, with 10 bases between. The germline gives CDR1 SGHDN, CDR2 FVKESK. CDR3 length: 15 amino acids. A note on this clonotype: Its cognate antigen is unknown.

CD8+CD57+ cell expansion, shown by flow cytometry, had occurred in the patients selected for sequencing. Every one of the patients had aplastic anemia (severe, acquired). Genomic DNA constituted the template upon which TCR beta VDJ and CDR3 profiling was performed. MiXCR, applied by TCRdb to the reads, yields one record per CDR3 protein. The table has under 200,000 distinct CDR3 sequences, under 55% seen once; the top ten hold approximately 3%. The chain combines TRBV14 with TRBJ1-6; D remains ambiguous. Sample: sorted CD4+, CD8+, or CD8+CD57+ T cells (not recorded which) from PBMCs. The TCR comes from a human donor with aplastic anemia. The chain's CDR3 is CASSQDVGGNSPLHF. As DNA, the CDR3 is TGTGCCAGCAGCCAAGATGTGGGTGGGAATTCACCCCTCCACTTT. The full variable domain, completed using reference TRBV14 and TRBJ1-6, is EAGVTQFPSHSVIEKGQTVTLRCDPISGHDNLYWYRRVMGKEIKFLLHFVKESKQDESGMPNNRFLAERTGGTYSTLKVQPAELEDSGVYFCASSQDVGGNSPLHFGNGTRLTVT.